A selection of T cell receptor beta chains follows, all from one sample in a study of blood T cell repertoires in COVID-19. Only in-frame clones appear in the TCRdb table, and some are missing; sequencing was by immunoSEQ multiplex PCR. The data show around 270,000 clones, with approximately 86% seen just once and 1.5% to 2% held by the top ten. The specimen was peripheral blood. The receptors come from a man under 40 with active or convalescent COVID-19. CDR3s include the opening cysteine and the closing phenylalanine or tryptophan. The D gene is left open where the match is weak. Rows may omit the clone size; those that give it use once, few, many or a size class.

clone_size,d_call,v_call,j_call,cdr3_aa,cdr3_nt
.,.,TRBV4-1,TRBJ2-1,CASSQGRLRHDYNEQFF,TGCGCCAGCAGCCAAGGCCGCCTGAGACACGACTACAATGAGCAGTTCTTC
.,.,TRBV5-1,TRBJ1-1,CASSTTETQGAQGTEAFF,TGCGCCAGCAGCACGACCGAAACACAGGGCGCCCAGGGTACTGAAGCTTTCTTT
.,.,TRBV11-2,TRBJ2-3,CASSWDWRGVPDTQYF,TGTGCCAGCAGCTGGGACTGGCGGGGTGTTCCGGATACGCAGTATTTT
.,.,TRBV7-9,TRBJ2-2,CASSSNSANTGELFF,TGTGCCAGCAGCTCAAACAGTGCGAACACCGGGGAGCTGTTTTTT
.,TRBD1,TRBV2,TRBJ1-1,CASTRGQGRSNTEAFF,TGTGCCAGCACGCGGGGACAGGGGCGATCGAACACTGAAGCTTTCTTT
.,.,TRBV4-1,TRBJ2-1,CASSQELTSGSYNEQFF,TGCGCCAGCAGCCAAGAGCTCACCTCGGGCTCCTACAATGAGCAGTTCTTC
.,.,TRBV3-1/TRBV3-2,TRBJ2-1,CASSQVRRNEQFF,TGTGCCAGCAGCCAAGTCCGCAGAAATGAGCAGTTCTTC
.,TRBD1,TRBV28,TRBJ1-5,CASDWTGAPLNQPQHF,TGTGCCAGCGACTGGACAGGGGCCCCCCTAAATCAGCCCCAGCATTTT
.,.,TRBV5-1,TRBJ2-5,CASSSRRHGVGLQETQYF,TGCGCCAGCAGCAGCCGACGACACGGGGTGGGCCTCCAAGAGACCCAGTACTTC
once,.,TRBV7-3,TRBJ1-4,CASSLTAGEKLFF,TGTGCCAGCAGCTTAACAGCGGGGGAAAAACTGTTTTTT
.,TRBD1,TRBV6-2/TRBV6-3,TRBJ2-1,CASSNDRGLATEQFF,TGTGCCAGCAGTAACGACAGGGGGCTAGCTACAGAGCAGTTCTTC
.,.,TRBV4-1,TRBJ2-4,CASSQEARGTKNIQYF,TGCGCCAGCAGCCAAGAGGCTCGGGGGACCAAAAACATTCAGTACTTC
.,TRBD1,TRBV19,TRBJ1-6,CASSTDRVNSPLHF,TGTGCCAGTAGTACGGACAGGGTAAATTCACCCCTCCACTTT
.,TRBD1,TRBV27,TRBJ1-6,CASSPTGIYSYNSPLHF,TGTGCCAGCAGTCCGACAGGGATTTACTCCTATAATTCACCCCTCCACTTT
.,.,TRBV12-1,TRBJ2-2,CASSFARAAGELFF,TGTGCCAGCAGCTTTGCGCGGGCTGCCGGGGAGCTGTTTTTT
.,.,TRBV5-1,TRBJ1-4,CASSYVGADEKLFF,TGCGCCAGCAGCTATGTGGGGGCAGATGAAAAACTGTTTTTT
.,.,TRBV7-6,TRBJ1-3,CASSLDPGEGNTIYF,TGTGCCAGCAGCTTAGATCCAGGGGAGGGAAACACCATATATTTT
.,.,TRBV6-5,TRBJ2-7,CASRTPGLNYF,TGTGCCAGCAGGACACCGGGACTTAACTACTTC
.,TRBD1,TRBV4-3,TRBJ1-4,CASSQEGQGGFGEKLFF,TGCGCCAGCAGCCAAGAGGGACAGGGGGGTTTTGGAGAAAAACTGTTTTTT
.,.,TRBV4-2,TRBJ2-1,CASSQVGRAQIF,TGTGCCAGCAGCCAAGTTGGGCGGGCCCAGATCTTC
few,.,TRBV29-1,TRBJ1-1,CSVDNMGWTEAFF,TGCAGCGTTGATAATATGGGCTGGACTGAAGCTTTCTTT
.,TRBD2,TRBV11-3,TRBJ2-3,CASSLRAGGPKDTQYF,TGTGCCAGCAGCTTACGAGCGGGGGGGCCCAAAGATACGCAGTATTTT
.,.,TRBV2,TRBJ1-6,CASSELGRSPLHF,TGTGCCAGCAGTGAATTGGGGCGGTCACCCCTCCACTTT
.,TRBD2,TRBV4-1,TRBJ2-5,CASSQDPSAGGRETQYF,TGCGCCAGCAGCCAAGATCCCTCAGCGGGGGGGCGAGAGACCCAGTACTTC
once,.,TRBV18,TRBJ2-5,CASSPGGGQIQETQYF,TGTGCCAGCTCACCAGGGGGCGGACAGATTCAAGAGACCCAGTACTTC
once,.,TRBV30,TRBJ2-4,CAWSNFQVWRAKNIQYF,TGTGCCTGGAGTAATTTCCAGGTGTGGAGGGCCAAAAACATTCAGTACTTC
.,.,TRBV19,TRBJ1-2,CASSIDSISYTF,TGTGCCAGTAGTATAGACAGTATAAGCTACACCTTC
.,TRBD1,TRBV25-1,TRBJ2-2,CASGDRSGSFTGELFF,TGTGCCAGCGGGGACAGGTCGGGCAGTTTCACCGGGGAGCTGTTTTTT
once,TRBD1,TRBV6-5,TRBJ2-2,CASSYSGRGHGELFF,TGTGCCAGCAGTTACTCTGGCAGGGGGCACGGGGAGCTGTTTTTT
.,.,TRBV3-1/TRBV3-2,TRBJ1-1,CASSPGTGDTEAFF,TGTGCCAGCAGCCCCGGGACGGGGGACACTGAAGCTTTCTTT